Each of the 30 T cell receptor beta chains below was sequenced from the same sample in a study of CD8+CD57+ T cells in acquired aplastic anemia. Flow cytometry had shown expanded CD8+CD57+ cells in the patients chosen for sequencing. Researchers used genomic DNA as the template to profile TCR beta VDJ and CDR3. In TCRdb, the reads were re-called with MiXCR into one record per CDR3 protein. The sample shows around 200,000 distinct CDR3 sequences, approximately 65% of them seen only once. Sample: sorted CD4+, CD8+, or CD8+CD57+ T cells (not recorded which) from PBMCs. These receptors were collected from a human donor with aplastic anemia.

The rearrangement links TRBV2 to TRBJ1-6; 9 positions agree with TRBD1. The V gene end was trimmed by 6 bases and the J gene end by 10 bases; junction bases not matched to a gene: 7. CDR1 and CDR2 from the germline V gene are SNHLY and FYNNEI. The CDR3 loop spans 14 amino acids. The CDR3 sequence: CASRPTGGASPLHF. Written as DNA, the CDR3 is TGTGCCAGCAGGCCCACAGGGGGCGCCTCACCCCTCCACTTT.

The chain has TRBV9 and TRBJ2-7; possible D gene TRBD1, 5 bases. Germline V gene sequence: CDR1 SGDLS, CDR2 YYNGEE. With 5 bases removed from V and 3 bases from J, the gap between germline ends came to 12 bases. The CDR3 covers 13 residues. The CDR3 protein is CASRGVGDYEQYF. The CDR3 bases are TGTGCCAGCAGAGGGGTCGGAGACTACGAGCAGTACTTC.

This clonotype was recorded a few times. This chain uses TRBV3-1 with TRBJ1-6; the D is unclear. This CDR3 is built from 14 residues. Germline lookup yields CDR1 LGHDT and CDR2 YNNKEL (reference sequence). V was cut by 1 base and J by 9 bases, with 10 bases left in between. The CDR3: CASSQGTTGSPLHF. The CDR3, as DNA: TGTGCCAGCAGCCAAGGGACGACGGGTTCACCCCTCCACTTT.

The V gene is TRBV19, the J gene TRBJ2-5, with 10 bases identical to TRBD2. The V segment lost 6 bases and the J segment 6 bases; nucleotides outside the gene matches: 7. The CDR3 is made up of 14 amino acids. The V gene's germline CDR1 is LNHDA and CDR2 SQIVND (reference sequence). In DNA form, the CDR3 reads TGTGCCAGTAGCAAAAGCGGGGGGGTAAAGACCCAGTACTTC. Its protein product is CASSKSGGVKTQYF.

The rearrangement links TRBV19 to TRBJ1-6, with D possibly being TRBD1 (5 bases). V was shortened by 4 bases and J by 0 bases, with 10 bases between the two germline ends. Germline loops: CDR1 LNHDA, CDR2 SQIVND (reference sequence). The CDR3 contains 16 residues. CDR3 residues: CASSTVGDSYNSPLHF. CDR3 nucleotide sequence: TGTGCCAGTAGTACGGTGGGGGACTCCTATAATTCACCCCTCCACTTT.

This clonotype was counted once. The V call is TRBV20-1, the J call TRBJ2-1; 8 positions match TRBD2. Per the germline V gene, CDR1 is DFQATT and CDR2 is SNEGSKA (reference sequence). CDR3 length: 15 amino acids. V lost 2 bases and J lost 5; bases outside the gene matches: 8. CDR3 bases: TGCAGTGCTAGACAGCCGGGACTAGAAGACAATGAGCAGTTCTTC. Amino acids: CSARQPGLEDNEQFF.

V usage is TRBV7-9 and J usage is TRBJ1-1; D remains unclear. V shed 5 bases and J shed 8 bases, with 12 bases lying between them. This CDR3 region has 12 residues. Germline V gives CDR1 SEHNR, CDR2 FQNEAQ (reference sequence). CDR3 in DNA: TGTGCCAGCAGCCGGACCCTGGGGGAAGCTTTCTTT. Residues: CASSRTLGEAFF.

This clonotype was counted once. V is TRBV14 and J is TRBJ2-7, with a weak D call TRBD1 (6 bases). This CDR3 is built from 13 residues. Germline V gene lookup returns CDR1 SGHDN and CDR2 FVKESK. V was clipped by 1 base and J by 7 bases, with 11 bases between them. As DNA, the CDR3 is TGTGCCAGCAGCCAAGGACCTAGGGGGGAGCAGTACTTC. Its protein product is CASSQGPRGEQYF. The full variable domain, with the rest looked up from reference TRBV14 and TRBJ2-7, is EAGVTQFPSHSVIEKGQTVTLRCDPISGHDNLYWYRRVMGKEIKFLLHFVKESKQDESGMPNNRFLAERTGGTYSTLKVQPAELEDSGVYFCASSQGPRGEQYFGPGTRLTVT.

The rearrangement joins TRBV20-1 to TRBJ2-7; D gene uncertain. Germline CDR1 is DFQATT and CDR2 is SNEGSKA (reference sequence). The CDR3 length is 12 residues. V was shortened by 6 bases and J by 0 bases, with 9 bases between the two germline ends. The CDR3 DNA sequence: TGCAGTGCGGACGGAAACTCCTACGAGCAGTACTTC. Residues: CSADGNSYEQYF.

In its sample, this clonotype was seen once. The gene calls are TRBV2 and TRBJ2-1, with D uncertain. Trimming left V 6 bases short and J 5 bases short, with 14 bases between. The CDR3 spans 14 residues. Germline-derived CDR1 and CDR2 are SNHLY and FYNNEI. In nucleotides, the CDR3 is TGTGCCAGCAGAGAGACCAGTACGAACAATGAGCAGTTCTTC. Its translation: CASRETSTNNEQFF.

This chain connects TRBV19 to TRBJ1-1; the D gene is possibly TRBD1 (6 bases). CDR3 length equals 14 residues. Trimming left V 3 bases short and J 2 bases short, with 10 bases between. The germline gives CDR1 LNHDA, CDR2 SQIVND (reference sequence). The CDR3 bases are TGTGCCAGTAGTATGGCCAGGGGCAACACTGAAGCTTTCTTT. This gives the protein CASSMARGNTEAFF.

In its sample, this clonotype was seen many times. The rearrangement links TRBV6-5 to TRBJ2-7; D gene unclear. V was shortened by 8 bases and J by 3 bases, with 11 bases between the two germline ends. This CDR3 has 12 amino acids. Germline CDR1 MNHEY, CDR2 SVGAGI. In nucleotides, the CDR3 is TGTGCCAGCGGTGTAGGAGACTACGAGCAGTACTTC. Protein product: CASGVGDYEQYF.

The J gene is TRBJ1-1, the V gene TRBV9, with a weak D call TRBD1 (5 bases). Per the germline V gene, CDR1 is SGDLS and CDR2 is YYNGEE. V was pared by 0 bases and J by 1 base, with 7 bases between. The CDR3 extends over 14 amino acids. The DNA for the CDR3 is TGTGCCAGCAGCGTAGACGGGGCGAACACTGAAGCTTTCTTT. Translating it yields CASSVDGANTEAFF.

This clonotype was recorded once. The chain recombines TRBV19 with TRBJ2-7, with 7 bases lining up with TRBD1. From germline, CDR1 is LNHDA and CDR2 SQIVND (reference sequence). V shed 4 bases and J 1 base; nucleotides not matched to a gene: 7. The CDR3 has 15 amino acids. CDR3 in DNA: TGTGCCAGTAGTAACCGGGACAGAGCTTCCTACGAGCAGTACTTC. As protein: CASSNRDRASYEQYF.

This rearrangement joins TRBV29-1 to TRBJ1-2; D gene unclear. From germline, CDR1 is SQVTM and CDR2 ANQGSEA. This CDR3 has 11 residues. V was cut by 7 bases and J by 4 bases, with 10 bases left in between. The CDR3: CSALISYGYTF. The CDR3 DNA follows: TGCAGCGCGCTCATTTCCTATGGCTACACCTTC.

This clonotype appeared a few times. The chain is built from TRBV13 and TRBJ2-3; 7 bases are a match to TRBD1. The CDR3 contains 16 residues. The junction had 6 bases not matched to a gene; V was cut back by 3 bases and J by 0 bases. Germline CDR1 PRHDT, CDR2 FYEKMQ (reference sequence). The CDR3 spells CASSLIGGSSTDTQYF. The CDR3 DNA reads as TGTGCCAGCAGCTTGATAGGGGGCAGTAGCACAGATACGCAGTATTTT.

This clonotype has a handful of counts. CDR3 bases: TGTGCCAGCAGCTTAGGCGCGTATCAAGAGACCCAGTACTTC. Translation: CASSLGAYQETQYF. The chain carries TRBV7-8 and TRBJ2-5; no clear D. Trimming took off 1 base at V and 2 bases at J, with 8 bases between the two ends. The CDR3 contains 14 residues. CDR1 and CDR2 from the germline V gene are SGHVS and FQNEAQ.

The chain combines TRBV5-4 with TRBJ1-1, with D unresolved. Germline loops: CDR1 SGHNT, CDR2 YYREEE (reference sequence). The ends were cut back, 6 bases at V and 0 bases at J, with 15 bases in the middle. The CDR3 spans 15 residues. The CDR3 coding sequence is TGTGCCAGCACCCGCGGGCAGGCCATGAACACTGAAGCTTTCTTT. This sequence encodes CASTRGQAMNTEAFF.

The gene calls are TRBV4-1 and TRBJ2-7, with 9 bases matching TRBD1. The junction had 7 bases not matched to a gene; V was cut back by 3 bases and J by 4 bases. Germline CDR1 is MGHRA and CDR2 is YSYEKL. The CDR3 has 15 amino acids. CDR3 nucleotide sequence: TGCGCCAGCAGCCACTTACAGGGGGCGAGGTACGAGCAGTACTTC. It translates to CASSHLQGARYEQYF.

The CDR3 bases are TGTGCCAGCAGCCTGGCGGGGAGAGAGCAGTACTTC. This sequence encodes CASSLAGREQYF. The V and J genes are TRBV7-8 and TRBJ2-7, with D maybe TRBD2 (6 bases). The CDR3 runs 12 residues. Germline CDR1 SGHVS, CDR2 FQNEAQ. The ends were cut back, 5 bases at V and 7 bases at J, with 12 bases in the middle. The full variable domain, rest sourced from reference TRBV7-8 and TRBJ2-7, is GAGVSQSPRYKVAKRGQDVALRCDPISGHVSLFWYQQALGQGPEFLTYFQNEAQLDKSGLPSDRFFAERPEGSVSTLKIQRTQQEDSAVYLCASSLAGREQYFGPGTRLTVT.

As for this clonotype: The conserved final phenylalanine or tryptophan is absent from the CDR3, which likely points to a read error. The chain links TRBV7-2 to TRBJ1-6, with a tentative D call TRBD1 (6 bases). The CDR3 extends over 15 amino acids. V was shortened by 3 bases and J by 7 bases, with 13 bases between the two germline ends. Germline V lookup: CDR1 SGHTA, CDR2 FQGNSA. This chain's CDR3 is CASSFPGARNSPLHL. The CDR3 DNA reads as TGTGCCAGCAGCTTCCCAGGGGCCAGGAATTCACCCCTCCACCTT.

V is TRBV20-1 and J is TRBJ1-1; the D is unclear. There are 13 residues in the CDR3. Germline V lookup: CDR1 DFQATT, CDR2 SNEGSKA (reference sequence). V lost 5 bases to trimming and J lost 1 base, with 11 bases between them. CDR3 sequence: CSAGWQQNTEAFF. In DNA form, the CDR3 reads TGCAGTGCTGGGTGGCAGCAGAACACTGAAGCTTTCTTT.

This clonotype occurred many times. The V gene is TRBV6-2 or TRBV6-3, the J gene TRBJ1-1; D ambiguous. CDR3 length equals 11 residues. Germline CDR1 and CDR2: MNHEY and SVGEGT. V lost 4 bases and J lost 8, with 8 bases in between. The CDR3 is CASSSGAEAFF. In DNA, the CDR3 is TGTGCCAGCAGTTCGGGTGCCGAAGCTTTCTTT.

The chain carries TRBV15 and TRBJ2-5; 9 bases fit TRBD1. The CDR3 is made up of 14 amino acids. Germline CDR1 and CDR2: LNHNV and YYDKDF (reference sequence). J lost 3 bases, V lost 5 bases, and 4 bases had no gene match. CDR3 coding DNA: TGTGCCACCAGCTTGGGACAGGGAGAAGAGACCCAGTACTTC. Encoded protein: CATSLGQGEETQYF.

As DNA, the CDR3 is TGTGCCAGCAGTGTTGACAGGGGAGAGACCCAGTACTTC. Translating it yields CASSVDRGETQYF. The rearrangement uses TRBV6-5 and TRBJ2-5; 8 bases are a match to TRBD1. CDR3 length: 13 residues. The junction had 3 bases not matched to a gene; V was cut back by 5 bases and J by 4 bases. Germline V gene sequence: CDR1 MNHEY, CDR2 SVGAGI.

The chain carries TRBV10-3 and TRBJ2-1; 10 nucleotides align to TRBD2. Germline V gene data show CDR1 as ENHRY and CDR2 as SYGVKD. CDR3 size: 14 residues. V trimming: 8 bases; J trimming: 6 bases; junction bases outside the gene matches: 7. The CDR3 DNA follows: TGTGCCATCCTGGGCATAGCGGGAGGCAATGAGCAGTTCTTC. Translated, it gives CAILGIAGGNEQFF.

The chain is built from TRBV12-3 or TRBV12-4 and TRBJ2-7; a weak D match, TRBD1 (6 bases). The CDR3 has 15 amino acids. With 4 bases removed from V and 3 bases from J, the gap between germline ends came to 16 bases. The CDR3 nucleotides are TGTGCCAGCAGTTCTATAGGGGCAGGGGACTACGAGCAGTACTTC. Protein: CASSSIGAGDYEQYF.

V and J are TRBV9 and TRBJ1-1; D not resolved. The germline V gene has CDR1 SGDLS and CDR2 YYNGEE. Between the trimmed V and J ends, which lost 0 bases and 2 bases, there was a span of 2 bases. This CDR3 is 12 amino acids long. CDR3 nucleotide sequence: TGTGCCAGCAGCGTAGTTAACACTGAAGCTTTCTTT. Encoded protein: CASSVVNTEAFF.

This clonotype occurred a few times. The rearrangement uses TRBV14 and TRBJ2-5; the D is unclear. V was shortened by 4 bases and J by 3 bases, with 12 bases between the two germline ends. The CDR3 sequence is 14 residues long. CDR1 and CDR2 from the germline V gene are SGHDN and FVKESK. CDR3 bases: TGTGCCAGCAGCCCGATGAAACGAAAAGAGACCCAGTACTTC. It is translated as CASSPMKRKETQYF.

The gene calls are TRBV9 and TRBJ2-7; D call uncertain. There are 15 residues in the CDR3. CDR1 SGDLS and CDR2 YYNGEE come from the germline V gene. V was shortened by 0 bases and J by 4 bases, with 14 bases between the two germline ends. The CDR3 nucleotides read TGTGCCAGCAGCGTAGCGGTTGGTGCCGGGTACGAGCAGTACTTC. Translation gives CASSVAVGAGYEQYF.